What follows are 30 T cell receptor beta chains derived from one specimen sequenced in a study of tissue T cells after allogeneic stem cell transplantation. Some clones are missing from TCRdb's copy, which holds only in-frame ones; the method was immunoSEQ multiplex PCR. The sample shows about 2,400 clones, about three fifths of them seen only once. The sequenced sample consisted of gut tissue. Source of these receptors: a female BALB/c mouse in good health. The strain's MHC type: H2-d.

Points on this clone: The listed genes are named as in mouse. The read halts 1 residue ahead of the CDR3 end, with the missing end drawn from the germline J gene. This sequence joins TRBV5 and TRBJ1-1; TRBD1 agrees at 10 bases. The CDR3 consists of 17 residues. CDR1 and CDR2 from the germline V gene are LGHNA and YNLKQL (reference sequence). With 0 bases clipped from V and 4 bases from J, the junction kept 8 bases outside the gene matches. The sequenced part of the CDR3 DNA is TGTGCCAGCAGCCAAGATAGACAGGGGGCGCCGGTCACAGAAGTCTTC. This encodes CASSQDRQGAPVTEVF. The full CDR3 protein reads CASSQDRQGAPVTEVFF.

Concerning this clone: Gene names and germline refer to mouse. The CDR3 extends 1 residue past the end of the read, so its final part is completed from the germline J gene. The J gene is TRBJ1-4, the V gene TRBV17, with a tentative D call TRBD1 (6 bases). This CDR3 is 14 amino acids long. The ends were cut back, 0 bases at V and 5 bases at J, with 7 bases in the middle. Germline V gene data show CDR1 as MNHDT and CDR2 as YYDKIL. CDR3: CASSRDDRNERLFF. CDR3 DNA (partial): TGTGCTAGCAGTAGAGATGACAGGAACGAAAGATTATTT.

There are a few counts of this clone. Gene names follow the mouse nomenclature. The read ends 1 residue before the CDR3 terminus; that terminus is restored from the germline J gene. The J gene is TRBJ1-3, the V gene TRBV17, with D unclear. The CDR3 contains 14 residues. V dropped 0 bases and J dropped 0 bases, with 3 bases sitting between them. Per germline, CDR1 MNHDT and CDR2 YYDKIL. Incomplete CDR3 DNA: TGTGCTAGCAGTAGAGACAATTCTGGAAATACGCTCTAT. It encodes CASSRDNSGNTLY. The whole CDR3 protein reads CASSRDNSGNTLYF.

Concerning this clone itself: Gene names and germline refer to mouse. The read ends 1 residue early relative to the CDR3; the germline J gene fills the gap. This chain uses TRBV13-1 with TRBJ2-2; D ambiguous. V was shortened by 0 bases and J by 0 bases, with 6 bases between the two germline ends. Germline CDR1 is NSHNY and CDR2 is SYGAGN. The CDR3 covers 15 residues. The CDR3 sequence: CASSDGHSNTGQLYF. The sequenced CDR3 bases are TGTGCCAGCAGTGATGGACATTCAAACACCGGGCAGCTCTAC.

Details on this clone: The genes and germline here are from mouse. The DNA ends 1 residue before the CDR3 does, and the rest of the CDR3 is filled in from the germline J gene. The chain has TRBV13-2 and TRBJ1-5, with D maybe TRBD1 (6 bases). This CDR3 region has 15 residues. The V and J ends lost 0 bases and 3 bases respectively, with 10 bases between them. The germline V gene has CDR1 NNHNN and CDR2 SYGAGS (reference sequence). CDR3 bases read: TGTGCCAGCGGTGATGCAGTCAGGGGCAACCAGGCTCCGCTT. The encoded protein is CASGDAVRGNQAPL. The full CDR3 is CASGDAVRGNQAPLF.

Notes on this clone: The listed genes are named as in mouse. The sequence runs out 1 residue before the end of the CDR3; the remainder is reconstructed from the germline J gene. The chain uses TRBV1 and TRBJ1-1, with 8 bases that match TRBD1. Trimming at V came to 4 bases and at J to 6 bases, leaving 4 bases not matched to a gene. The CDR3 is 13 amino acids. The V gene's germline CDR1 is NSQYPW and CDR2 LRSPGD (reference sequence). The CDR3 spells CTCSVTGDSEVFF. The CDR3 bases that were read are TGCACCTGCAGTGTGACAGGGGACTCAGAAGTCTTC.

The sample holds a few counts of this clone. Mouse germline and gene names are used. The CDR3 bases that were read are TGTGCCAGCAGCCAAGATTTCTGGGGGGGCGCAGAAACGCTGTAT. This sequence encodes CASSQDFWGGAETLY. The entire CDR3 reads CASSQDFWGGAETLYF. V is TRBV2 and J is TRBJ2-3, with 10 bases fitting TRBD2. Sequencing ends 1 residue short of the CDR3 end; the germline J gene provides the rest. The CDR3 has 16 residues. Germline trimming cut 0 bases from V and 3 bases from J; bases unmatched to any gene: 3. CDR1 and CDR2 (germline): LGHNA, YSYQKL.

Note on this clone: The germline and genes are mouse ones. With the read ending 1 residue before the CDR3 end, the germline J gene is used to fill in that end. The chain links TRBV5 to TRBJ1-3; maybe TRBD1 (6 bases). Germline values: CDR1 LGHNA, CDR2 YNLKQL (reference sequence). V gave up 0 bases and J gave up 0 bases, with 9 bases separating them. The CDR3 spans 16 residues. The CDR3 loop is CASSQDWDISGNTLYF. The CDR3 DNA, read in part, is TGTGCCAGCAGCCAAGATTGGGACATTTCTGGAAATACGCTCTAT.

About this clone: Genes here carry mouse names. The observed sequence ends 1 residue before the CDR3 terminus, with the missing tail filled in from the germline J gene. The rearrangement uses TRBV13-3 and TRBJ2-5; TRBD2 matches 9 bases. The V and J ends lost 5 bases and 3 bases, in that order; junction bases with no gene match: 4. Per germline, CDR1 NNHDY and CDR2 SYVADS. The CDR3 extends over 14 amino acids. Partial CDR3 DNA: TGTGCCAGCAGCTTGGGGGGGCGGCAAGACACCCAGTAC. It specifies CASSLGGRQDTQY. The full-length CDR3 reads as CASSLGGRQDTQYF.

To note about this clone: Mouse gene names apply. Read sequence stops 1 residue before the CDR3 end, and the germline J gene provides the missing end. The gene calls are TRBV5 and TRBJ1-4, with D possibly being TRBD1 (6 bases). Germline CDR1 reads LGHNA; CDR2 reads YNLKQL (reference sequence). V was cut by 0 bases and J by 7 bases, with 12 bases left in between. The CDR3 is 15 amino acids. The CDR3 loop reads CASSQERGAGERLFF. The CDR3 DNA, read in part, is TGTGCCAGCAGCCAAGAGAGGGGGGCCGGCGAAAGATTATTT.

Regarding this clone: Gene names denote mouse genes. The sequence runs out 1 residue before the end of the CDR3; the remainder is reconstructed from the germline J gene. The gene calls are TRBV19 and TRBJ2-2, with D perhaps TRBD1 (6 bases). The germline V gene has CDR1 FNHDT and CDR2 SITEND (reference sequence). Between the trimmed V and J ends, which lost 0 bases and 4 bases, there was a span of 10 bases. This CDR3 is built from 15 residues. The DNA read from the CDR3 is TGTGCCAGCAGTATAGAAACAGGGACCACCGGGCAGCTCTAC. It translates to CASSIETGTTGQLY. The entire CDR3 sequence reads CASSIETGTTGQLYF. Filled out from reference TRBV19 and TRBJ2-2, the complete variable domain reads GGIITQTPKFLIGQEGQKLTLKCQQNFNHDTMYWYRQDSGKGLRLIYYSITENDLQKGDLSEGYDASREKKSSFSLTVTSAQKNEMAVFLCASSIETGTTGQLYFGEGSKLTVL.

Turning to this clone: Gene names and germline refer to mouse. Coverage ceases 1 residue before the CDR3 finishes, and the germline J gene fills in the end. This chain links TRBV19 with TRBJ1-6; 8 bases are a match to TRBD1. TRBJ1-6 is noted as an ORF with a role that remains uncertain. The CDR3 has 14 residues. From germline, CDR1 is FNHDT and CDR2 SITEND (reference sequence). Germline trimming cut 4 bases from V and 6 bases from J; bases unmatched to any gene: 3. CDR3 bases read: TGTGCCAGCAGTCCGGACAGGGTTAATTCGCCCCTCTAC. Its translation: CASSPDRVNSPLY. The whole CDR3 sequence reads CASSPDRVNSPLYF.

Points on this clone: Mouse gene names apply. From the germline J gene comes the end of the CDR3, since the read stops 1 residue before it. The chain employs TRBV5 and TRBJ2-1; D possibly uses TRBD1 or TRBD2 (5 bases each). Germline loops: CDR1 LGHNA, CDR2 YNLKQL (reference sequence). Trimming took off 0 bases at V and 3 bases at J, with 9 bases between the two ends. There are 15 residues in the CDR3. The covered CDR3 bases are TGTGCCAGCAGCCAAGATGGCGGGGGCTATGCTGAGCAGTTC. Translating it yields CASSQDGGGYAEQF. The full CDR3 protein is CASSQDGGGYAEQFF.

Notes on this clone: All gene names here are mouse names. The read falls 1 residue short of the CDR3 end, and the missing part is taken from the germline J gene. The chain has TRBV13-2 and TRBJ2-2; 8 bases line up with TRBD2. V was clipped by 1 base and J by 1 base; unmatched bases: 3. The CDR3 runs to 16 residues. Germline V gives CDR1 NNHNN, CDR2 SYGAGS (reference sequence). CDR3 DNA, as far as it was read: TGTGCCAGCGGTGATCGACTGGGGAGAAACACCGGGCAGCTCTAC. As protein: CASGDRLGRNTGQLY. The CDR3 as a whole reads CASGDRLGRNTGQLYF.

Turning to this clone: Germline and genes here are mouse. The observed sequence ends 1 residue before the CDR3 terminus, with the missing tail filled in from the germline J gene. The chain couples TRBV31 to TRBJ2-1, with TRBD2 matching over 10 bases. The CDR3 is 15 residues long. The germline gives CDR1 GKSSPN, CDR2 SITVG. V gave up 3 bases and J gave up 3 bases; unmatched junction bases: 5. CDR3: CAWSPNWGGYAEQFF. CDR3 DNA (partial): TGTGCCTGGAGCCCTAACTGGGGGGGCTATGCTGAGCAGTTC.

With regard to this clone: Gene labels here are mouse ones. The read terminates 1 residue ahead of where the CDR3 ends, so the germline J gene completes it. The chain uses TRBV2 and TRBJ2-2; 7 positions agree with TRBD1. The CDR3 runs 16 residues. V shed 1 base and J 4 bases; nucleotides not matched to a gene: 6. Germline loops: CDR1 LGHNA, CDR2 YSYQKL. CDR3 protein: CASSQGQGRVTGQLYF. The covered CDR3 bases are TGTGCCAGCAGCCAAGGACAGGGAAGGGTCACCGGGCAGCTCTAC.

Points on this clone: These gene names are mouse names. Read data end 1 residue before the CDR3 end; the end is taken from the germline J gene. V gene TRBV14 combines with J gene TRBJ1-5, with D maybe TRBD1 (6 bases). In germline, CDR1 is SGHDT, CDR2 FRDEAV. V lost 5 bases to trimming and J lost 0 bases, with 9 bases between them. The CDR3 is 14 amino acids. CDR3 residues: CASRYRDNNQAPLF. The DNA read from the CDR3 is TGTGCCAGCAGATACAGGGATAACAACCAGGCTCCGCTT.

On this clone: Gene labels here are mouse ones. CDR3 bases read: TGTGCCAGCGGTGATGCAGGGGACAGGCTAGACGAAAGATTATTT. As protein: CASGDAGDRLDERLF. The whole CDR3 protein reads CASGDAGDRLDERLFF. The chain is built from TRBV13-2 and TRBJ1-4, with TRBD1 identical over 8 bases. The read terminates 1 residue ahead of where the CDR3 ends, so the germline J gene completes it. Germline-derived CDR1 and CDR2 are NNHNN and SYGAGS (reference sequence). Trimming at V came to 0 bases and at J to 6 bases, leaving 7 bases not matched to a gene. The CDR3 sequence is 16 residues long.

Comment on this clone: Gene names are the mouse ones. The CDR3 goes on 1 residue after the read ends, and that part is filled in from the germline J gene. The chain joins TRBV5 to TRBJ2-4, with 10 bases matching TRBD2. The V and J ends lost 2 bases and 0 bases, in that order; junction bases with no gene match: 2. The germline V gene has CDR1 LGHNA and CDR2 YNLKQL (reference sequence). This CDR3 region has 16 residues. Incomplete CDR3 DNA: TGTGCCAGCAGCCAACGACTGGGGGGCAGTCAAAACACCTTGTAC. Amino acid sequence: CASSQRLGGSQNTLY. The CDR3 reads in full as CASSQRLGGSQNTLYF.

Points on this clone: Any gene name here is a mouse gene name. The CDR3 end lies 1 residue beyond the end of the read and is filled in from the germline J gene. The chain uses TRBV1 and TRBJ1-5; D ambiguous. V lost 0 bases and J lost 0, with 9 bases in between. Germline-derived CDR1 and CDR2 are NSQYPW and LRSPGD (reference sequence). This CDR3 has 16 residues. Partial CDR3 DNA: TGCACCTGCAGTGCAGATTTCGGGTATAACAACCAGGCTCCGCTT. Residues: CTCSADFGYNNQAPL. The CDR3 as a whole reads CTCSADFGYNNQAPLF.

As regards this clone: Germline and genes here are mouse. The read terminates 1 residue before the CDR3 end, so the remaining end is supplied by the germline J gene. V is TRBV13-3 and J is TRBJ2-7; TRBD1 matches 12 bases. This CDR3 has 13 amino acids. CDR1 and CDR2 from the germline V gene are NNHDY and SYVADS. Trimming at V came to 5 bases and at J to 6 bases, leaving 3 bases not matched to a gene. The CDR3 sequence: CASRGQGAGEQYF. The CDR3 DNA, read in part, is TGTGCCAGCAGGGGACAGGGGGCGGGTGAACAGTAC.

This clone was found once. The germline and genes are mouse ones. The read falls 1 residue short of the CDR3 end, and the missing part is taken from the germline J gene. The rearrangement links TRBV29 to TRBJ2-4, with D unresolved. The CDR3 is 12 amino acids. Trimming stripped 5 bases from V and 3 bases from J, with 6 bases between. Germline V gives CDR1 MSHET, CDR2 SYDVDS. The CDR3 loop is CASSKQQNTLYF. The covered CDR3 bases are TGTGCTAGCAGTAAACAACAAAACACCTTGTAC. The variable domain in full, completed from reference TRBV29 and TRBJ2-4, reads DMKVTQMPRYLIKRMGENVLLECGQDMSHETMYWYRQDPGLGLQLIYISYDVDSNSEGDIPKGYRVSRKKREHFSLILDSAKTNQTSVYFCASSKQQNTLYFGAGTRLSVL.

A few counts support this clone. Gene and germline names: mouse. Read sequence stops 1 residue before the CDR3 end, and the germline J gene provides the missing end. The chain uses TRBV29 and TRBJ1-5; TRBD1 matches 9 bases. V lost 5 bases to trimming and J lost 5 bases; unmatched junction nucleotides: 4. This CDR3 has 14 residues. Germline CDR1 reads MSHET; CDR2 reads SYDVDS. CDR3 DNA, as far as it was read: TGTGCTAGCAGTCCGGGACAGGGACACCAGGCTCCGCTT. Translated: CASSPGQGHQAPL. The whole CDR3 is CASSPGQGHQAPLF. The full variable domain, in which reference TRBV29 and TRBJ1-5 provide the parts outside the CDR3, is DMKVTQMPRYLIKRMGENVLLECGQDMSHETMYWYRQDPGLGLQLIYISYDVDSNSEGDIPKGYRVSRKKREHFSLILDSAKTNQTSVYFCASSPGQGHQAPLFGEGTRLSVL.

With respect to this clone: Gene names and germline refer to mouse. The CDR3 end falls 1 residue outside the read, so it is completed with the germline J gene. The V gene is TRBV1, the J gene TRBJ2-4; TRBD1 aligns across 8 bases. The CDR3 is 12 amino acids. The V segment lost 3 bases and the J segment 7 bases; nucleotides outside the gene matches: 0. CDR1 and CDR2 from the germline V gene are NSQYPW and LRSPGD (reference sequence). The CDR3 bases that were read are TGCACCTGCAGTGCGGACAGGGACACCTTGTAC. Translating it yields CTCSADRDTLY. The full-length CDR3 reads as CTCSADRDTLYF.

With regard to this clone: Gene names denote mouse genes. The read terminates 1 residue before the CDR3 end, so the remaining end is supplied by the germline J gene. The rearrangement joins TRBV13-2 to TRBJ2-1; maybe TRBD2 (5 bases). Deletions cut 0 bases from V and 3 bases from J, with 7 bases between. The germline V gene has CDR1 NNHNN and CDR2 SYGAGS (reference sequence). CDR3 length: 14 residues. The CDR3 protein is CASGDDWIYAEQFF. The CDR3 DNA, read in part, is TGTGCCAGCGGTGATGACTGGATCTATGCTGAGCAGTTC.

This clone came up a few times. The gene names given are mouse names. The CDR3 end is not reached by the read, which stops 1 residue before it; the germline J gene fills it in. The chain joins TRBV2 to TRBJ1-3; D gene uncertain. Trimming pared 0 bases from V and 0 bases from J, leaving 6 bases between. Germline CDR1 and CDR2: LGHNA and YSYQKL. CDR3 length: 15 residues. The part of the CDR3 DNA that was read is TGTGCCAGCAGCCAAGATGAGATTTCTGGAAATACGCTCTAT. Translation gives CASSQDEISGNTLY. In full, the CDR3 reads CASSQDEISGNTLYF. The full variable domain, in which reference TRBV2 and TRBJ1-3 provide the parts outside the CDR3, is DPKIIQKPKYLVAVTGSEKILICEQYLGHNAMYWYRQSAKKPLEFMFSYSYQKLMDNQTASSRFQPQSSKKNHLDLQITALKPDDSATYFCASSQDEISGNTLYFGEGSRLIVV.

This clone was counted once. Gene names denote mouse genes. Sequencing ends 1 residue short of the CDR3 end; the germline J gene provides the rest. The chain recombines TRBV5 with TRBJ2-3; TRBD2 aligns across 7 bases. The junction had 4 bases not matched to a gene; V was cut back by 4 bases and J by 0 bases. The CDR3 is made up of 15 amino acids. Germline loops: CDR1 LGHNA, CDR2 YNLKQL (reference sequence). Partial CDR3 DNA: TGTGCCAGCAGCCTCGGGGGGGGGAGTGCAGAAACGCTGTAT. As protein: CASSLGGGSAETLY. The full CDR3 sequence reads CASSLGGGSAETLYF.

To note about this clone: Gene labels here are mouse ones. The read terminates 1 residue before the CDR3 end, so the remaining end is supplied by the germline J gene. V and J are TRBV5 and TRBJ1-1; D is undetermined. With 0 bases removed from V and 7 bases from J, the gap between germline ends came to 9 bases. This CDR3 has 13 residues. Germline CDR1 and CDR2: LGHNA and YNLKQL (reference sequence). The sequenced CDR3 bases are TGTGCCAGCAGCCAAGAAGGAGAGGGAGAAGTCTTC. Residues: CASSQEGEGEVF. The whole CDR3 sequence is CASSQEGEGEVFF.

Details on this clone: All gene names here are mouse names. The CDR3 extends 1 residue past the end of the read, so its final part is completed from the germline J gene. The genes are TRBV31 and TRBJ2-5, with D tentatively TRBD2 (6 bases). V was trimmed by 0 bases and J by 3 bases, leaving 7 bases between them. This CDR3 is 13 amino acids long. Germline assignment: CDR1 GKSSPN and CDR2 SITVG. The CDR3 DNA, read in part, is TGTGCCTGGAGTCTATGGGGGCAAGACACCCAGTAC. It yields the protein CAWSLWGQDTQY. The whole CDR3 reads CAWSLWGQDTQYF.

Comment on this clone: Here the gene names and germline are mouse. CDR3 DNA (partial): TGTGCCAGCAGCACAGGGCTCCAAGACACCCAGTAC. Residues: CASSTGLQDTQY. The complete CDR3 reads CASSTGLQDTQYF. The chain links TRBV19 to TRBJ2-5; weak D call: TRBD1 (6 bases). Coverage ceases 1 residue before the CDR3 finishes, and the germline J gene fills in the end. The CDR3 sequence is 13 residues long. The germline V gene encodes CDR1 FNHDT and CDR2 SITEND (reference sequence). Deletions cut 5 bases from V and 2 bases from J, with 9 bases between.